Listed here are 5 T cell receptor beta chains from one sample, sequenced in a study of shared clonotypes between healthy human individuals. Sequencing used immunoSEQ multiplex PCR; TCRdb keeps in-frame clones, though not all of them. Of approximately 1,500,000 clones listed, 95% to 99% are singletons. Sequencing was done on a sample of naive CD4+ T cells sorted from blood. The sample's subset: CD45RA+ positively selected. The source is a man aged 25 to 45 in good health.

With respect to this clone: This CDR3 is also generated by other DNA sequences in the sample. This chain connects TRBV5-1 to TRBJ2-7, with TRBD1 matching 8 bases. This CDR3 spans 14 amino acids. Germline V gene data show CDR1 as SGHRS and CDR2 as YFSETQ. Trimming cost V 0 bases and J 4 bases; bases outside gene matches: 3. Here the CDR3 reads CASSLVQGAYEQYF. DNA for the CDR3: TGCGCCAGCAGCTTGGTTCAGGGGGCTTACGAGCAGTACTTC.

This chain's CDR3 is CASSISWDRGDTGELFF. For the CDR3, the DNA is TGTGCCAGTAGTATCAGCTGGGACAGGGGAGACACCGGGGAGCTGTTTTTT. This chain connects TRBV19 to TRBJ2-2, with TRBD1 matching 10 bases. V gave up 3 bases and J gave up 3 bases; unmatched junction bases: 7. This CDR3 has 17 residues. Germline CDR1 is LNHDA and CDR2 is SQIVND (reference sequence). Together with reference TRBV19 and TRBJ2-2, the CDR3 gives the full variable domain: DGGITQSPKYLFRKEGQNVTLSCEQNLNHDAMYWYRQDPGQGLRLIYYSQIVNDFQKGDIAEGYSVSREKKESFPLTVTSAQKNPTAFYLCASSISWDRGDTGELFFGEGSRLTVL.

The chain has TRBV4-1 and TRBJ2-7, with D hard to call. Germline V gene data show CDR1 as MGHRA and CDR2 as YSYEKL. V was trimmed by 0 bases and J by 3 bases, leaving 6 bases between them. This CDR3 contains 13 residues. The CDR3 DNA reads as TGCGCCAGCAGCCAAGAGCGCCACTACGAGCAGTACTTC. Residues: CASSQERHYEQYF.

The chain uses TRBV5-8 and TRBJ2-7; D is possibly TRBD2 (6 bases). The CDR3 runs 13 residues. V lost 7 bases to trimming and J lost 0 bases, with 11 bases between them. Germline V lookup: CDR1 SGHTS, CDR2 YDEGEE. CDR3 in amino acids: CASGRTYSYEQYF. CDR3 sequence (DNA): TGTGCCAGCGGGAGGACCTACTCCTACGAGCAGTACTTC.

As for this clone: In the same sample, other DNA sequences code for this CDR3. The chain couples TRBV5-4 to TRBJ2-7; TRBD1 agrees at 7 bases. J was trimmed by 2 bases and V by 4 bases; bases with no gene match: 3. The V gene's germline CDR1 is SGHNT and CDR2 YYREEE (reference sequence). The CDR3 runs to 13 residues. CDR3 amino acids: CASSPGQTYEQYF. As DNA, the CDR3 is TGTGCCAGCAGCCCGGGACAGACCTACGAGCAGTACTTC.